This TCR beta chain was recovered during a study of neurological immune-mediated disorders. Regarding the study as a whole: Private repertoires in all groups were suggested by the finding that expanded clones across subjects shared no CDR3 amino acid sequences.

TCRdb processed the 5' RACE reads anew with MiXCR; each CDR3 protein has one entry. The sample contains 50,000 or so distinct CDR3 sequences, about 25% of which appear only once. The CDR3 contains 13 residues. Germline lookup yields CDR1 WNHNN and CDR2 SYGVQD (reference sequence). On this clonotype itself: What it recognizes is unknown. At one of its ends the junction is not consistent with the germline gene, which may arise from a read error.

The sequenced sample was PBMCs. This receptor was identified in a woman in her sixties or seventies in good health. This chain connects TRBV10-1 to TRBJ1-1; D uncertain. This CDR3 is CANEKTRNTEDFF. DNA for the CDR3: TGCGCCAACGAAAAAACGAGGAACACTGAAGATTTCTTT.